The clone carrying this TCR beta chain was seen once. Original handling: The authors estimated nucleated cell counts from reference gene primer amplification. This table comes from immunoSEQ multiplex PCR, and its TCRdb copy is limited to in-frame clones, with some not included. V, J and clone size were drawn from that table, and D and trimming were deduced from the DNA. The data contain some 130,000 clones, around 82% of them seen just once; the ten biggest clones take up approximately 45%. The CDR3 consists of 16 residues. In germline, CDR1 is SGDLS, CDR2 YYNGEE. Germline trimming cut 3 bases from V and 5 bases from J; bases unmatched to any gene: 10. This sample stems from a study of blood T cell repertoires in COVID-19. Turning to the study itself: Acute and convalescent COVID-19 specimens originated in the United States, Italy and Spain. Sample material is recorded as cDNA or gDNA derived from T cells, B-cell-depleted T cells, or PBMCs.

The sequencing sample was made of peripheral blood. This chain links TRBV9 with TRBJ2-5, with 10 bases lining up with TRBD2. This receptor was obtained from a human donor in a cohort sampled during active COVID-19. CDR3 sequence: CASSERSGRVGETQYF. CDR3 coding DNA: TGTGCCAGCAGCGAGAGGAGCGGGAGGGTTGGGGAGACCCAGTACTTC.